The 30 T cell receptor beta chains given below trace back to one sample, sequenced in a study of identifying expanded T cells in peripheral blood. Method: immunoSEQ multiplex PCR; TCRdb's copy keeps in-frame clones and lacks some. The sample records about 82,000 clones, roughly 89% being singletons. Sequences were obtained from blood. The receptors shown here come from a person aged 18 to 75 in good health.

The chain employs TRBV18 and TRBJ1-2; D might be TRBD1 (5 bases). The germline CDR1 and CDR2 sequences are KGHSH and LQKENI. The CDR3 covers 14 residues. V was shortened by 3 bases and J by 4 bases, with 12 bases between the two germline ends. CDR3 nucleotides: TGTGCCAGCTCACCCGCCGGGGGGGGCTATGGCTACACCTTC. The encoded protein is CASSPAGGGYGYTF. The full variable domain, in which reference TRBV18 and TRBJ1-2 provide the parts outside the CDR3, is NAGVMQNPRHLVRRRGQEARLRCSPMKGHSHVYWYRQLPEEGLKFMVYLQKENIIDESGMPKERFSAEFPKEGPSILRIQQVVRGDSAAYFCASSPAGGGYGYTFGSGTRLTVV.

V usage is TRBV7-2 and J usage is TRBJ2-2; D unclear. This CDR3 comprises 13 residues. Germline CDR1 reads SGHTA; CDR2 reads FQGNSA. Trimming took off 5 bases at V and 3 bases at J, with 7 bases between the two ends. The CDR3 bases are TGTGCCAGCAGCACGGCCTACACCGGGGAGCTGTTTTTT. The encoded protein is CASSTAYTGELFF.

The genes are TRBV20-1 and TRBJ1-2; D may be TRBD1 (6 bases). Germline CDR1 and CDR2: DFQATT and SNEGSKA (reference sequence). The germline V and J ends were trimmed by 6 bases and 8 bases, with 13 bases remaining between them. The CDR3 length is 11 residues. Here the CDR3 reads CSADTGIGYTF. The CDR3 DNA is TGCAGTGCCGACACAGGGATAGGCTACACCTTC.

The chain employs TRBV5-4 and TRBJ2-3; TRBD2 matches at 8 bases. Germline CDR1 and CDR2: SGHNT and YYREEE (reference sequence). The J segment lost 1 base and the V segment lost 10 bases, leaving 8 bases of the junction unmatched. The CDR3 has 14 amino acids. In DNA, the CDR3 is TGTGCCTGGAGAAGCGGGGGCCGCACAGATACGCAGTATTTT. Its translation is CAWRSGGRTDTQYF.

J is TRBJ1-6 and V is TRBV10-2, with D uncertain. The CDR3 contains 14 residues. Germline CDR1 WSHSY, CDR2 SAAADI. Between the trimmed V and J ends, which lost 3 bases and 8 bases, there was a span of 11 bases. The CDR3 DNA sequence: TGCGCCAGCAGTGACGGCAGTCCTTATTCACCCCTCCACTTT. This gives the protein CASSDGSPYSPLHF.

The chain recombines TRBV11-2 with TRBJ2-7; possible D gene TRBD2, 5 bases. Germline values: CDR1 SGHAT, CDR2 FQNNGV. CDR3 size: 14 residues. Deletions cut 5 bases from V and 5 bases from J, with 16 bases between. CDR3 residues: CASSPPRGIDEQYF. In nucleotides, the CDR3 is TGTGCCAGCAGCCCTCCCCGGGGAATCGACGAGCAGTACTTC.

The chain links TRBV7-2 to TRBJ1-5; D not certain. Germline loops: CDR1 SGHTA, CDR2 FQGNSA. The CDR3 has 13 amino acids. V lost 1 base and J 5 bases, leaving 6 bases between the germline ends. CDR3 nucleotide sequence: TGTGCCAGCAGCTTAGAACGGGATCAGCCCCAGCATTTT. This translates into CASSLERDQPQHF.

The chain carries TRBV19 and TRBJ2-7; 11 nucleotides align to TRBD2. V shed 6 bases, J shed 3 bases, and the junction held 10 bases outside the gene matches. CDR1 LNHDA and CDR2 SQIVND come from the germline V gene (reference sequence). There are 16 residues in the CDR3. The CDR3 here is CASSRIAGGGVYEQYF. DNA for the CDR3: TGTGCCAGTAGCAGGATAGCGGGAGGGGGAGTCTACGAGCAGTACTTC.

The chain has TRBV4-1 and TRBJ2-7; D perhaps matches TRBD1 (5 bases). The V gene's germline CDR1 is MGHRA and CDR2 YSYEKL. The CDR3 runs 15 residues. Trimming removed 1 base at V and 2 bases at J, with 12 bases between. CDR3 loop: CASSQGPQGAYEQYF. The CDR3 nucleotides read TGCGCCAGCAGCCAAGGACCGCAGGGTGCCTACGAGCAGTACTTC.

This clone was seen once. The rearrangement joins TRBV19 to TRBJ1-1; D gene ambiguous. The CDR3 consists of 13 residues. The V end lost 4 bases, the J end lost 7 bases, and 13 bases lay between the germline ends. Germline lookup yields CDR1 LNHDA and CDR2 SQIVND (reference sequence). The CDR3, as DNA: TGTGCCAGTAGTAGGGGAATGCGGGTTGAAGCTTTCTTT. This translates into CASSRGMRVEAFF.

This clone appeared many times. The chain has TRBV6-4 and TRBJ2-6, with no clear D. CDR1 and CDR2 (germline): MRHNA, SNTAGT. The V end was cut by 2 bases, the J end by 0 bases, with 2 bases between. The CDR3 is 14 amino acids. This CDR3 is CASSDNSGANVLTF. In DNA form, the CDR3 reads TGTGCCAGCAGTGACAACTCTGGGGCCAACGTCCTGACTTTC.

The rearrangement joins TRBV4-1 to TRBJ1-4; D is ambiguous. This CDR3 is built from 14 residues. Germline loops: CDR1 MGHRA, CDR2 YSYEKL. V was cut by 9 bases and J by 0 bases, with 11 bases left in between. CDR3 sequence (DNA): TGCGCCAGTGCGGCCGGGTCAACTAATGAAAAACTGTTTTTT. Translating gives CASAAGSTNEKLFF.

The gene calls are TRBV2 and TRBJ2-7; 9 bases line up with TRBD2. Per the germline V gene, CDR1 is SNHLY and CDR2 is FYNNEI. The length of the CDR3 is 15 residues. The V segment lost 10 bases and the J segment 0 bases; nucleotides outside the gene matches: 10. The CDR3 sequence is CATKPDSGSSYEQYF. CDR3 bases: TGTGCCACCAAGCCGGATAGCGGGAGCTCCTACGAGCAGTACTTC.

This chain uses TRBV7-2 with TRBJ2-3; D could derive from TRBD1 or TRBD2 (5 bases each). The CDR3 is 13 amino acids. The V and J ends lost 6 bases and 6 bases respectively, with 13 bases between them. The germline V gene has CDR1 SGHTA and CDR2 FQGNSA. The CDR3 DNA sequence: TGTGCCAGCAGTGATGGGGGACGCGATACGCAGTATTTT. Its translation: CASSDGGRDTQYF. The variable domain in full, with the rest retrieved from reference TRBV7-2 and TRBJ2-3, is GAGVSQSPSNKVTEKGKDVELRCDPISGHTALYWYRQSLGQGLEFLIYFQGNSAPDKSGLPSDRFSAERTGGSVSTLTIQRTQQEDSAVYLCASSDGGRDTQYFGPGTRLTVL.

The CDR3 reads CASSSQGNGYTF. The CDR3 DNA sequence: TGTGCCAGCAGCTCGCAGGGTAATGGCTACACCTTC. The chain recombines TRBV9 with TRBJ1-2, with a possible D match to TRBD1 (5 bases). The germline gives CDR1 SGDLS, CDR2 YYNGEE. V was pared by 4 bases and J by 6 bases, with 10 bases between. The CDR3 contains 12 residues.

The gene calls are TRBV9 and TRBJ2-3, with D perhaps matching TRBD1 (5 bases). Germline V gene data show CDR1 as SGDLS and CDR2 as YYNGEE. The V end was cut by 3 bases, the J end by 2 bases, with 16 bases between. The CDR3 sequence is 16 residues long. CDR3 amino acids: CASSAAQGHNTDTQYF. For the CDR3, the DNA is TGTGCCAGCAGCGCAGCGCAGGGCCACAACACAGATACGCAGTATTTT.

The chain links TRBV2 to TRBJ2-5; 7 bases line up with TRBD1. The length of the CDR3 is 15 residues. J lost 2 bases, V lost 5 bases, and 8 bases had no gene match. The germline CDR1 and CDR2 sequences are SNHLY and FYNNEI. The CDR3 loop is CASSRHRDRQETQYF. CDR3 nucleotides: TGTGCCAGCAGTAGGCACCGGGACAGACAAGAGACCCAGTACTTC.

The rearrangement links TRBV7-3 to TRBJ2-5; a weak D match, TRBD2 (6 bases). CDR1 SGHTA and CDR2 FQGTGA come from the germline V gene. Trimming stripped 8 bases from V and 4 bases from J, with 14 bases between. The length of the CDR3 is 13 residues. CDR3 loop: CASSPRGGETQYF. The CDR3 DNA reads TGTGCCAGCTCTCCCCGGGGAGGAGAGACCCAGTACTTC.

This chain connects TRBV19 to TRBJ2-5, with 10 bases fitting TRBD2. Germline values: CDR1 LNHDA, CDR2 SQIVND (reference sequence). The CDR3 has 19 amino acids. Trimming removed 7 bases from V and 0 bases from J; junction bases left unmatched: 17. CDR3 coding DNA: TGTGCCAGTACCCCCCATCCCAGCGGGAGGGCCCGGTACCAAGAGACCCAGTACTTC. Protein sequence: CASTPHPSGRARYQETQYF.

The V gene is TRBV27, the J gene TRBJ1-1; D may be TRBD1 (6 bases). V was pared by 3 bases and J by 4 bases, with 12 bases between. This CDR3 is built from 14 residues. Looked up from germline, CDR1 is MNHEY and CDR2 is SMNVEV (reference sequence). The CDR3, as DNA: TGTGCCAGCAGTTTTCAGGGGTCCATCACTGAAGCTTTCTTT. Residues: CASSFQGSITEAFF.

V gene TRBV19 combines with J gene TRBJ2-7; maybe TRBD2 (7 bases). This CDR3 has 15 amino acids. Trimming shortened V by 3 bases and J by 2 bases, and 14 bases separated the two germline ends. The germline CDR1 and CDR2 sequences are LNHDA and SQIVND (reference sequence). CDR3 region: CASSMGGPGAYEQYF. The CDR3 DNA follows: TGTGCCAGTAGTATGGGGGGGCCGGGGGCCTACGAGCAGTACTTC.

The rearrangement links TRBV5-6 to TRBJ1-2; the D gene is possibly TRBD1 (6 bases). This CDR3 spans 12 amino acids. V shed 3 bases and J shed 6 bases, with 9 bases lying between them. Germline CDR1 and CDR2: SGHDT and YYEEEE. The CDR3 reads CASSWGTNGYTF. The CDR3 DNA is TGTGCCAGCAGCTGGGGGACAAATGGCTACACCTTC. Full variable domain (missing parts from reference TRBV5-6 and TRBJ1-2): DAGVTQSPTHLIKTRGQQVTLRCSPKSGHDTVSWYQQALGQGPQFIFQYYEEEERQRGNFPDRFSGHQFPNYSSELNVNALLLGDSALYLCASSWGTNGYTFGSGTRLTVV.

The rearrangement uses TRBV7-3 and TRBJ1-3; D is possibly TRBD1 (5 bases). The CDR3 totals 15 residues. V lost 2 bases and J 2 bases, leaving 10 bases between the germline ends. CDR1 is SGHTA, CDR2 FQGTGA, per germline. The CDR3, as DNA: TGTGCCAGCAGCTTAGACAGCAGCGCTGGAAACACCATATATTTT. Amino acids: CASSLDSSAGNTIYF.

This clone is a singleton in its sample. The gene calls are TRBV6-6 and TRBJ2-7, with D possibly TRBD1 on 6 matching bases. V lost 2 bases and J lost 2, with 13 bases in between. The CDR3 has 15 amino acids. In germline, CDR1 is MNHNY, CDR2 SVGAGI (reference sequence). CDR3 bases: TGTGCCAGCAGTTACGTAGCCGAGGGGGCCTACGAGCAGTACTTC. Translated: CASSYVAEGAYEQYF.

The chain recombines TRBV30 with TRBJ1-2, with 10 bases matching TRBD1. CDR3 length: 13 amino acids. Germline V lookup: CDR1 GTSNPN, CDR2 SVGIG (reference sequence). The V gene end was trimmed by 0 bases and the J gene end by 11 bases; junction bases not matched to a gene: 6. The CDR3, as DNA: TGTGCCTGGAGTGTTGACAGGGGGCGCCGTTACACCTTC. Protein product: CAWSVDRGRRYTF.

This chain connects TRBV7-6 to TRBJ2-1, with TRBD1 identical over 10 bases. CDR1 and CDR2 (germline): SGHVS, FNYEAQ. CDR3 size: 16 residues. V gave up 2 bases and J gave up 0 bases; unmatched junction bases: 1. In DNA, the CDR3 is TGTGCCAGCAGCTTACGGACAGGGGGCTCCTACAATGAGCAGTTCTTC. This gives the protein CASSLRTGGSYNEQFF.

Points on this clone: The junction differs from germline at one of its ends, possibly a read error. The CDR3 loop is CASSPLWSF. CDR3 coding DNA: TGTGCCAGCAGTCCCCTCTGGTCCTTC. The V call is TRBV7-9, the J call TRBJ1-2; D unclear. CDR1 and CDR2 from the germline V gene are SEHNR and FQNEAQ (reference sequence). The CDR3 is 9 residues long.

CDR3 amino acids: CASSSTGSTDTQYF. The CDR3 DNA sequence: TGTGCCAGCAGCTCAACGGGATCCACAGATACGCAGTATTTT. The V gene is TRBV7-3, the J gene TRBJ2-3; D may be TRBD2 (5 bases). Per germline, CDR1 SGHTA and CDR2 FQGTGA. V was clipped by 4 bases and J by 2 bases, with 10 bases between them. The CDR3 consists of 14 residues.

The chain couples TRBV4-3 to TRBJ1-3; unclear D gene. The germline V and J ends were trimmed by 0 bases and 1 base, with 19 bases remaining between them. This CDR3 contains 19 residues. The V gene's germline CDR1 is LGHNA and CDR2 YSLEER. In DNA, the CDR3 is TGCGCCAGCAGCCAAGATGACCGCGGTGCAGCGAATTCTGGAAACACCATATATTTT. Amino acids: CASSQDDRGAANSGNTIYF.

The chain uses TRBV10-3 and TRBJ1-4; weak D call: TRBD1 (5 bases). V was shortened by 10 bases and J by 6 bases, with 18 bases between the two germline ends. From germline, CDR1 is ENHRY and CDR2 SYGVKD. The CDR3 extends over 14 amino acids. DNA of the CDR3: TGTGCCACGGGTGACAGTCGGGGATATGAAAAACTGTTTTTT. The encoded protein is CATGDSRGYEKLFF.